Below are 26 T cell receptor beta chains sequenced from a single sample in a study of blood T cell repertoires in COVID-19. Produced via immunoSEQ multiplex PCR; TCRdb's table is partial and in-frame only. The sample lists over 120,000 clones; 70% to 80% were seen once. The sequenced material came from peripheral blood. These receptors were obtained from an elderly woman with active or convalescent COVID-19.

V is TRBV12-3 or TRBV12-4 and J is TRBJ1-5; D ambiguous. This CDR3 spans 13 amino acids. Trimming removed 0 bases at V and 5 bases at J, with 5 bases between. CDR3 region: CASSLAGDQPQHF. DNA of the CDR3: TGTGCCAGCAGTTTAGCCGGGGATCAGCCCCAGCATTTT.

The J gene is TRBJ2-3, the V gene TRBV29-1; 9 nucleotides line up with TRBD1. V shed 1 base, J shed 3 bases, and the junction held 5 bases outside the gene matches. In germline, CDR1 is SQVTM, CDR2 ANQGSEA. The CDR3 covers 15 residues. The CDR3 here is CSVEAEDRGTDTQYF. CDR3 DNA sequence: TGCAGCGTTGAAGCGGAGGACAGGGGAACAGATACGCAGTATTTT.

The chain employs TRBV20-1 and TRBJ1-1; D ambiguous. The CDR3 runs 11 residues. The germline CDR1 and CDR2 sequences are DFQATT and SNEGSKA (reference sequence). CDR3: CSSEVGTEAFF. Written as DNA, the CDR3 is TGCAGCAGCGAAGTTGGCACTGAAGCTTTCTTT.

The CDR3 loop reads CASSATSGVNNEQFF. The CDR3 nucleotides are TGCGCCAGCAGCGCTACTAGCGGGGTCAACAATGAGCAGTTCTTC. The chain is built from TRBV5-1 and TRBJ2-1, with TRBD2 matching over 10 bases. Per germline, CDR1 SGHRS and CDR2 YFSETQ. The CDR3 extends over 15 amino acids. After removal of 4 bases from V and 5 bases from J, the junction contained 6 bases not matched to a gene.

The chain carries TRBV6-6 and TRBJ1-3; the match to TRBD1 covers 9 bases. CDR1 is MNHNY, CDR2 SVGAGI, per germline (reference sequence). V lost 6 bases and J lost 6; bases outside the gene matches: 6. The CDR3 totals 14 residues. CDR3 nucleotides: TGTGCCAGCAGACCGGGACAGGGTTCAAACACCATATATTTT. This sequence encodes CASRPGQGSNTIYF.

The chain carries TRBV20-1 and TRBJ1-2; no reliable D call. The V end was cut by 3 bases, the J end by 4 bases, with 15 bases between. This CDR3 comprises 14 residues. Per germline, CDR1 DFQATT and CDR2 SNEGSKA (reference sequence). CDR3 protein: CSASNPGSTYGYTF. The CDR3 nucleotides read TGCAGTGCTAGTAACCCGGGGAGTACCTATGGCTACACCTTC.

This chain uses TRBV3-1 (or the pseudogene TRBV3-2) with TRBJ1-1; D is perhaps TRBD1 (5 bases). Looked up from germline, CDR1 is LGHDT and CDR2 is YNNKEL (reference sequence). CDR3 length: 15 amino acids. V lost 1 base, J lost 4 bases, and 13 bases lay in between. CDR3 loop: CASSQVAGLSTEAFF. The CDR3 bases are TGTGCCAGCAGCCAAGTGGCAGGGTTGAGCACTGAAGCTTTCTTT.

This sequence joins TRBV5-1 and TRBJ1-2; the match to TRBD1 covers 7 bases. The germline V gene has CDR1 SGHRS and CDR2 YFSETQ. Trimming at V came to 0 bases and at J to 3 bases, leaving 8 bases not matched to a gene. This CDR3 contains 16 residues. The CDR3 nucleotides read TGCGCCAGCAGCTTGGATACGACAGGGAGCGACTATGGCTACACCTTC. This codes for CASSLDTTGSDYGYTF.

The rearrangement joins TRBV5-1 to TRBJ1-4; a possible D gene is TRBD1 (6 bases). V lost 6 bases and J lost 0, with 12 bases in between. Looked up from germline, CDR1 is SGHRS and CDR2 is YFSETQ. The CDR3 covers 15 residues. CDR3 protein: CASTRDIPTNEKLFF. CDR3 nucleotides: TGCGCCAGCACTCGGGACATCCCAACTAATGAAAAACTGTTTTTT.

The J gene is TRBJ2-1, the V gene TRBV28; D may be TRBD2 (6 bases). Germline V gives CDR1 MDHEN, CDR2 SYDVKM. CDR3 length: 14 amino acids. V was shortened by 5 bases and J by 7 bases, with 15 bases between the two germline ends. The CDR3 protein is CASSLLQRVNEQFF. The CDR3 coding sequence is TGTGCCAGCAGTCTGCTTCAGCGGGTGAATGAGCAGTTCTTC.

The CDR3: CASSPRWLGESEQYF. CDR3 sequence (DNA): TGTGCCAGCTCACCACGCTGGCTAGGGGAATCAGAGCAGTACTTC. The chain links TRBV18 to TRBJ2-7, with D possibly being TRBD1 (5 bases). This CDR3 has 15 residues. V lost 1 base and J 7 bases, leaving 17 bases between the germline ends. The V gene's germline CDR1 is KGHSH and CDR2 LQKENI.

This chain links TRBV9 with TRBJ2-3, with 9 bases aligning to TRBD2. V was pared by 2 bases and J by 2 bases, with 6 bases of the junction left unmatched. Germline CDR1 is SGDLS and CDR2 is YYNGEE. The CDR3 is made up of 16 amino acids. CDR3 sequence reads: CASSVTSGSLTDTQYF. For the CDR3, the DNA is TGTGCCAGCAGCGTGACTAGCGGTTCCCTCACAGATACGCAGTATTTT.

The chain is built from TRBV4-3 and TRBJ1-2; TRBD1 matches 9 bases. Germline loops: CDR1 LGHNA, CDR2 YSLEER. The CDR3 contains 17 residues. The V gene end was trimmed by 1 base and the J gene end by 6 bases; junction bases not matched to a gene: 12. The CDR3 spells CASSQGDRAIYPNGYTF. In nucleotides, the CDR3 is TGCGCCAGCAGCCAAGGGGACAGGGCGATTTACCCCAATGGCTACACCTTC.

The genes are TRBV6-2 or TRBV6-3 and TRBJ1-1, with a possible D match to TRBD1 (6 bases). Germline V gene sequence: CDR1 MNHEY, CDR2 SVGEGT. Trimming left V 2 bases short and J 3 bases short, with 22 bases between. CDR3 length: 18 residues. CDR3 DNA sequence: TGTGCCAGCAGTTACGTTATGGGGGCCCGGCTGAGGGACACTGAAGCTTTCTTT. Encoded protein: CASSYVMGARLRDTEAFF.

This chain connects TRBV27 to TRBJ2-3, with 8 bases matching TRBD1. Per the germline V gene, CDR1 is MNHEY and CDR2 is SMNVEV (reference sequence). Trimming took 6 bases from V and 1 from J; bases not matched to a gene: 18. The CDR3 consists of 19 residues. CDR3 bases: TGTGCCAGCAGGGGCTCGCAATGGACCGGGACAGGAGGCACAGATACGCAGTATTTT. This translates into CASRGSQWTGTGGTDTQYF.

This clone was detected only a few times. The chain employs TRBV5-1 and TRBJ2-2, with 7 bases matching TRBD1. V lost 3 bases to trimming and J lost 11 bases; unmatched junction nucleotides: 4. Per germline, CDR1 SGHRS and CDR2 YFSETQ. This CDR3 has 12 amino acids. The CDR3 spells CASSWDSPELFF. In DNA, the CDR3 is TGCGCCAGCAGCTGGGACAGCCCCGAGCTGTTTTTT.

The chain carries TRBV28 and TRBJ1-5; tentatively, D is TRBD1 (5 bases). CDR1 MDHEN and CDR2 SYDVKM come from the germline V gene. The length of the CDR3 is 13 residues. Trimming cost V 6 bases and J 7 bases, with 13 bases left between them. CDR3 sequence (DNA): TGTGCCAGCAGACCGGGACTTAACCAGCCCCAGCATTTT. Protein product: CASRPGLNQPQHF.

This chain uses TRBV7-2 with TRBJ2-3; TRBD2 is a possible D gene (5 bases). Per germline, CDR1 SGHTA and CDR2 FQGNSA. V was pared by 6 bases and J by 1 base, with 17 bases between. The CDR3 is 16 residues long. For the CDR3, the DNA is TGTGCCAGCAGGCAAGGGAGCGGTGGGGGCACAGATACGCAGTATTTT. This translates into CASRQGSGGGTDTQYF.

Only one count was recorded for this clone. The genes are TRBV7-9 and TRBJ1-4; 7 bases are a match to TRBD1. The CDR3 covers 14 residues. Per germline, CDR1 SEHNR and CDR2 FQNEAQ (reference sequence). With V trimmed by 5 bases and J by 7 bases, 7 bases remained unmatched. CDR3 DNA: TGTGCCAGCAGCGGACAGGAGTGGGCTGAAAAACTGTTTTTT. Protein product: CASSGQEWAEKLFF.

Only a few counts were recorded for this clone. The CDR3 loop reads CASSKDRGRADTQYF. The CDR3 DNA follows: TGTGCCAGCAGCAAAGACAGGGGGCGAGCTGATACGCAGTATTTT. The J gene is TRBJ2-3, the V gene TRBV21-1; the table's D call of TRBD1 was not tested on the DNA. TRBV21-1 is a known pseudogene. This CDR3 region has 15 residues.

This chain links TRBV6-6 with TRBJ1-4; perhaps TRBD1 as D (5 bases). The length of the CDR3 is 16 residues. The V end was cut by 0 bases, the J end by 6 bases, with 14 bases between. CDR1 and CDR2 from the germline V gene are MNHNY and SVGAGI (reference sequence). The CDR3 DNA reads as TGTGCCAGCAGTTACTCGGTAGTGGGAGGGGATGAAAAACTGTTTTTT. It translates to CASSYSVVGGDEKLFF.

The rearrangement links TRBV5-1 to TRBJ1-1, with D unresolved. The CDR3 totals 14 residues. The germline V and J ends were trimmed by 0 bases and 1 base, with 7 bases remaining between them. Germline loops: CDR1 SGHRS, CDR2 YFSETQ. In DNA form, the CDR3 reads TGCGCCAGCAGCTTGGCCAGAAGGAACACTGAAGCTTTCTTT. Protein: CASSLARRNTEAFF.

The rearrangement joins TRBV11-2 to TRBJ1-3; 7 bases fit TRBD1. V lost 6 bases to trimming and J lost 8 bases; unmatched junction nucleotides: 13. The CDR3 runs to 15 residues. Looked up from germline, CDR1 is SGHAT and CDR2 is FQNNGV. CDR3 region: CASSSGQVSGDTIYF. CDR3 nucleotide sequence: TGTGCCAGCAGTTCCGGACAGGTCTCAGGGGACACCATATATTTT.

The chain combines TRBV6-4 with TRBJ2-1, with TRBD1 matching over 9 bases. The germline V gene has CDR1 MRHNA and CDR2 SNTAGT. After removal of 2 bases from V and 7 bases from J, the junction contained 6 bases not matched to a gene. The CDR3 spans 15 residues. The CDR3 sequence is CASSDGTGPVNEQFF. The DNA of the CDR3 is TGTGCCAGCAGTGACGGGACAGGGCCGGTTAATGAGCAGTTCTTC.

This chain connects TRBV4-3 to TRBJ1-1, with D tentatively TRBD1 (6 bases). The CDR3 consists of 14 residues. V was shortened by 4 bases and J by 2 bases, with 11 bases between the two germline ends. CDR1 LGHNA and CDR2 YSLEER come from the germline V gene. The chain's CDR3 is CASSRGQRNTEAFF. The CDR3 nucleotides are TGCGCCAGCAGCCGAGGACAGCGAAACACTGAAGCTTTCTTT.

The chain employs TRBV7-8 and TRBJ2-5, with 7 bases that match TRBD1. Per the germline V gene, CDR1 is SGHVS and CDR2 is FQNEAQ. The CDR3 contains 14 residues. V shed 5 bases and J 5 bases; nucleotides not matched to a gene: 8. This chain's CDR3 is CASSPRDSRETQYF. DNA of the CDR3: TGTGCCAGCAGCCCGAGGGACAGCCGGGAGACCCAGTACTTC.